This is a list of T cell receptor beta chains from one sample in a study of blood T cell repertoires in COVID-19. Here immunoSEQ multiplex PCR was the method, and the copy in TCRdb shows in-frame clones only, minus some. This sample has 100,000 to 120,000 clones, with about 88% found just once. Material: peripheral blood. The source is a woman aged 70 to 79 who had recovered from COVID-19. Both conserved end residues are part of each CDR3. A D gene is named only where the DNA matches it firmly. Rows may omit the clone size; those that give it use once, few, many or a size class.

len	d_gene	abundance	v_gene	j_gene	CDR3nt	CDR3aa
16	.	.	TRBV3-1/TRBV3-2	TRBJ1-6	TGTGCCAGCAGCCACCTAGACCCCAGGGGCAATTCACCCCTCCACTTT	CASSHLDPRGNSPLHF
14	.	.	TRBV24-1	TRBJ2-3	TGTGCCACCAGTGACCTGCGCGGCACAGATACGCAGTATTTT	CATSDLRGTDTQYF
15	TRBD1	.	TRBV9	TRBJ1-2	TGTGCCAGCAGCCTCGGGACAGGGGGTTTTTATGGCTACACCTTC	CASSLGTGGFYGYTF
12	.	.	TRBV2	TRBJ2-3	TGTGCCAGCAGTGAAGTCGGGGATACGCAGTATTTT	CASSEVGDTQYF
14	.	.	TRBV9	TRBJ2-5	TGTGCCAGCAGCCCCTCGGGTAGCCAAGAGACCCAGTACTTC	CASSPSGSQETQYF
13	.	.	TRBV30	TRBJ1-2	TGTGCCTGGAGTGTAGCGGGCAGTAAAGGCTACACCTTC	CAWSVAGSKGYTF
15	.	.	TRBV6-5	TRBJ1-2	TGTGCCAGCAGTTCTACAGGGCATGGGTACTATGGCTACACCTTC	CASSSTGHGYYGYTF
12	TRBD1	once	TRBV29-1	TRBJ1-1	TGCAGCGTCCCCAGCGGGACAGGGGAAGCTTTCTTT	CSVPSGTGEAFF
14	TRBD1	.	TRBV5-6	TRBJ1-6	TGTGCCAGCAGCCGGGGACAGGGGAATTCACCCCTCCACTTT	CASSRGQGNSPLHF
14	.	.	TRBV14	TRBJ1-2	TGTGCCAGCAGCCCCTGGGGTGAGGGATATGGCTACACCTTC	CASSPWGEGYGYTF
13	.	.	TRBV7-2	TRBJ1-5	TGTGCCAGCAGCCCCCGTCGGGATAAGCCCCAGCATTTT	CASSPRRDKPQHF
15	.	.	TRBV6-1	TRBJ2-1	TGTGCCAGCAGTGACGGAGTGAAGTCCTACAATGAGCAGTTCTTC	CASSDGVKSYNEQFF
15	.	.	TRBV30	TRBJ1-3	TGTGCCTGGAGGGGGGCCTCCGGCTCTGGAAACACCATATATTTT	CAWRGASGSGNTIYF
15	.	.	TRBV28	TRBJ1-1	TGTGCCAGCAGTCCCCCAGGGCGGGGGGCGCTTGAAGCTTTCTTT	CASSPPGRGALEAFF
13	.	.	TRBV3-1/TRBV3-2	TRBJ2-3	TGTGCCAGCTCTAGTGCCACCACAGATACGCAGTATTTT	CASSSATTDTQYF
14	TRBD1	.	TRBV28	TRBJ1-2	TGTGCCAGCAGTCCGGGGACAGTTAACTATGGCTACACCTTC	CASSPGTVNYGYTF
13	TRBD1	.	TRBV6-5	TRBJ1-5	TGTGCCACCCAAGAGACAGGGAATCAGCCCCAGCATTTT	CATQETGNQPQHF
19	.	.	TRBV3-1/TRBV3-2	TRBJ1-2	TGTGCCAGCAGCCAAGATCAGACAGGTTGGGGAGGGGCTAACTATGGCTACACCTTC	CASSQDQTGWGGANYGYTF
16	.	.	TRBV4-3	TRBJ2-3	TGCGCCAGCAGCCAAGATAGGGGTTGGTTCTCAGATACGCAGTATTTT	CASSQDRGWFSDTQYF
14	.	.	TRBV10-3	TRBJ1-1	TGTGCCATCAGTGAGTCCGCAGGTTACACTGAAGCTTTCTTT	CAISESAGYTEAFF
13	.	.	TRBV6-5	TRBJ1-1	TGTGCCAGCAGCCTTACAAGCGGCACTGAAGCTTTCTTT	CASSLTSGTEAFF
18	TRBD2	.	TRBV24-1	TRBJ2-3	TGTGCCACCAGTGATTTAGGGACTAGCGGGGGCCGCCCAGATACGCAGTATTTT	CATSDLGTSGGRPDTQYF